These 8 T cell receptor beta chains share one sample of origin, sequenced in a study of blood T cell repertoires in COVID-19. This table comes from immunoSEQ multiplex PCR, and its TCRdb copy is limited to in-frame clones, with some not included. The data hold 160,000 or so clones, with more than 80% observed a single time. Sequencing was done on a sample of peripheral blood. These receptors were obtained from a woman aged 40 to 55 with acute or convalescent COVID-19.

The J gene is TRBJ1-3, the V gene TRBV3-1 (or the pseudogene TRBV3-2); D remains ambiguous. The CDR3 runs 15 residues. Germline-derived CDR1 and CDR2 are LGHDT and YNNKEL (reference sequence). V was trimmed by 5 bases and J by 3 bases, leaving 14 bases between them. The CDR3 loop reads CASSSTRGFGNTIYF. CDR3 in DNA: TGTGCCAGCAGCTCAACGCGGGGTTTTGGAAACACCATATATTTT.

The CDR3 DNA reads TGTGCCAGCAGTGACCGCGCAGGCAACTATGGCTACACCTTC. This codes for CASSDRAGNYGYTF. V is TRBV7-9 and J is TRBJ1-2; no definite D call. The CDR3 length is 14 residues. Trimming removed 6 bases from V and 2 bases from J, with 13 bases in between. Germline assignment: CDR1 SEHNR and CDR2 FQNEAQ (reference sequence). The full variable domain, with the rest looked up from reference TRBV7-9 and TRBJ1-2, is DTGVSQNPRHKITKRGQNVTFRCDPISEHNRLYWYRQTLGQGPEFLTYFQNEAQLEKSRLLSDRFSAERPKGSFSTLEIQRTEQGDSAMYLCASSDRAGNYGYTFGSGTRLTVV.

The rearrangement links TRBV24-1 to TRBJ2-3; 7 bases fit TRBD2. The CDR3 is 16 residues long. Trimming cost V 3 bases and J 2 bases; bases outside gene matches: 7. CDR1 and CDR2 from the germline V gene are KGHDR and SFDVKD. The CDR3 spells CATSDQASGPTDTQYF. The CDR3, as DNA: TGTGCCACCAGTGATCAGGCTAGCGGACCCACAGATACGCAGTATTTT.

This rearrangement joins TRBV5-1 to TRBJ1-1; D gene ambiguous. Germline values: CDR1 SGHRS, CDR2 YFSETQ. This CDR3 spans 14 amino acids. V gave up 4 bases and J gave up 1 base, with 11 bases separating them. The CDR3 here is CASSRTSRNTEAFF. CDR3 DNA sequence: TGCGCCAGCAGCCGGACTTCTAGGAACACTGAAGCTTTCTTT. Looking up the rest from reference TRBV5-1 and TRBJ1-1 gives the full variable domain: KAGVTQTPRYLIKTRGQQVTLSCSPISGHRSVSWYQQTPGQGLQFLFEYFSETQRNKGNFPGRFSGRQFSNSRSEMNVSTLELGDSALYLCASSRTSRNTEAFFGQGTRLTVV.

The V and J genes are TRBV25-1 and TRBJ2-1; 10 nucleotides line up with TRBD2. This CDR3 has 15 residues. J lost 7 bases, V lost 8 bases, and 11 bases had no gene match. Germline CDR1 and CDR2: MGHDK and SYGVNS. The CDR3 DNA follows: TGTGCCAGCTCTCGTTTCGGACTAGCGGAAAATGAGCAGTTCTTC. This sequence encodes CASSRFGLAENEQFF.

The genes are TRBV7-9 and TRBJ2-6; D is unclear. V lost 3 bases and J lost 2, with 5 bases in between. The CDR3 has 14 amino acids. The germline V gene encodes CDR1 SEHNR and CDR2 FQNEAQ (reference sequence). Here the CDR3 reads CASSFFTGANVLTF. In DNA form, the CDR3 reads TGTGCCAGCAGCTTTTTCACTGGGGCCAACGTCCTGACTTTC.

This CDR3 is CASSVRVTSSSGNTIYF. The CDR3 DNA follows: TGTGCCAGCAGCGTCAGGGTCACCTCAAGCTCTGGAAACACCATATATTTT. The V and J genes are TRBV9 and TRBJ1-3; D might be TRBD1 (5 bases). In germline, CDR1 is SGDLS, CDR2 YYNGEE. With 2 bases removed from V and 0 bases from J, the gap between germline ends came to 15 bases. The CDR3 runs 17 residues.

The V and J genes are TRBV11-2 and TRBJ2-2, with D maybe TRBD2 (6 bases). Trimming took 4 bases from V and 4 from J, leaving 19 bases between them. The CDR3 is made up of 17 amino acids. Germline-derived CDR1 and CDR2 are SGHAT and FQNNGV. CDR3 bases: TGTGCCAGCAGCTCCCCGGACTACTCGGGGGTCACCGGGGAGCTGTTTTTT. This gives the protein CASSSPDYSGVTGELFF.